Presented here are 11 T cell receptor beta chains from one specimen sequenced in a study of cytomegalovirus exposure and HLA in healthy donors. Libraries were prepared by immunoSEQ multiplex PCR; TCRdb keeps only in-frame clonotypes and omits some of them. In the table there are under 200,000 clones, over 85% of which are singletons. The material sequenced was PBMCs. Receptor source: a man aged 18 to 30 in good health and CMV-seropositive.

This clone was counted a single time. The rearrangement uses TRBV5-4 and TRBJ2-7; D possibly corresponds to TRBD1 (6 bases). CDR3 length: 14 amino acids. Trimming stripped 1 base from V and 2 bases from J, with 10 bases between. CDR1 and CDR2 from the germline V gene are SGHNT and YYREEE (reference sequence). CDR3 sequence (DNA): TGTGCCAGCAGCTTGAGCAGGGGACCCTACGAGCAGTACTTC. Encoded protein: CASSLSRGPYEQYF.

Written as DNA, the CDR3 is TGTGCCATTAAAGCTGGAGGACGGCGAATGCACGAGCAGTACTTC. Protein: CAIKAGGRRMHEQYF. The chain has TRBV28 and TRBJ2-7; the D gene is possibly TRBD2 (5 bases). This CDR3 has 15 amino acids. The germline gives CDR1 MDHEN, CDR2 SYDVKM. The V end was cut by 10 bases, the J end by 5 bases, with 24 bases between.

The V and J genes are TRBV7-8 and TRBJ2-2; a possible D gene is TRBD2 (6 bases). The CDR3 has 17 amino acids. CDR1 is SGHVS, CDR2 FQNEAQ, per germline. Trimming took off 0 bases at V and 8 bases at J, with 19 bases between the two ends. The CDR3 region is CASSLAAGYSTVGELFF. The DNA of the CDR3 is TGTGCCAGCAGCTTAGCGGCGGGATACTCGACAGTGGGGGAGCTGTTTTTT.

J is TRBJ2-7 and V is TRBV19, with TRBD2 as a possible D gene (6 bases). Germline V gene sequence: CDR1 LNHDA, CDR2 SQIVND (reference sequence). The CDR3 is made up of 13 amino acids. Trimming took 10 bases from V and 2 from J, leaving 15 bases between them. The CDR3 region has the DNA TGTGCCACCTCGCCACGGGGGACCTACGAGCAGTACTTC. Protein: CATSPRGTYEQYF.

V is TRBV29-1 and J is TRBJ1-1, with D perhaps matching TRBD1 (6 bases). V was trimmed by 3 bases and J by 0 bases, leaving 11 bases between them. CDR3 length equals 14 residues. Germline-derived CDR1 and CDR2 are SQVTM and ANQGSEA. This CDR3 is CSVDTTGMNTEAFF. In DNA, the CDR3 is TGCAGCGTTGACACCACAGGGATGAACACTGAAGCTTTCTTT.

This clone appeared once. The chain recombines TRBV2 with TRBJ2-1, with D possibly being TRBD2 (6 bases). Germline V gene data show CDR1 as SNHLY and CDR2 as FYNNEI. The CDR3 sequence is 16 residues long. Trimming removed 10 bases from V and 6 bases from J, with 25 bases in between. The CDR3, as DNA: TGTGCCACTCGGGCAGGGCGACTAGTGTGGGGCAATGAGCAGTTCTTC. This sequence encodes CATRAGRLVWGNEQFF. The variable domain in full, with the rest retrieved from reference TRBV2 and TRBJ2-1, is EPEVTQTPSHQVTQMGQEVILRCVPISNHLYFYWYRQILGQKVEFLVSFYNNEISEKSEIFDDQFSVERPDGSNFTLKIRSTKLEDSAMYFCATRAGRLVWGNEQFFGPGTRLTVL.

V gene TRBV18 combines with J gene TRBJ2-3; TRBD2 is a possible D gene (6 bases). Germline V gene sequence: CDR1 KGHSH, CDR2 LQKENI. Trimming took 3 bases from V and 2 from J, leaving 15 bases between them. This CDR3 comprises 16 residues. The CDR3 here is CASSPMRLETTDTQYF. Written as DNA, the CDR3 is TGTGCCAGCTCACCGATGCGACTAGAAACCACAGATACGCAGTATTTT.

CDR3 residues: CASSFWGNTEAFF. CDR3 bases: TGTGCCAGCAGTTTTTGGGGCAACACTGAAGCTTTCTTT. The chain recombines TRBV28 with TRBJ1-1, with D possibly being TRBD1 (5 bases). V was trimmed by 3 bases and J by 2 bases, leaving 7 bases between them. Germline V gene data show CDR1 as MDHEN and CDR2 as SYDVKM. The CDR3 runs 13 residues.

In the case of this clone: Its ends do not fully match the called genes, so a read error is possible. The V and J genes are TRBV6-1 and TRBJ2-2, with D tentatively TRBD2 (7 bases). The germline V gene encodes CDR1 MNHNS and CDR2 SASEGT. CDR3 size: 14 residues. CDR3 nucleotide sequence: TGTGCCAGTAGTGAAGGGGGGGGAACCGGGGAGCTGTTTTTT. Encoded protein: CASSEGGGTGELFF.

In its sample, this clone was seen once. This rearrangement joins TRBV7-2 to TRBJ2-3, with D possibly matching TRBD2 (5 bases). The V end was cut by 1 base, the J end by 6 bases, with 17 bases between. The CDR3 spans 16 residues. Looked up from germline, CDR1 is SGHTA and CDR2 is FQGNSA. The CDR3 region is CASSLGPGEGVDTQYF. CDR3 DNA sequence: TGTGCCAGCAGCTTAGGACCTGGAGAGGGCGTGGATACGCAGTATTTT.

In this sample, this clone turned up once. At one of its ends the junction is not consistent with the germline gene, which may arise from a read error. The chain uses TRBV28 and TRBJ2-7; no clear D. The germline V gene has CDR1 MDHEN and CDR2 SYDVKM. The CDR3 has 12 amino acids. The CDR3 sequence is CASSLWPYGQYF. The DNA for the CDR3 is TGTGCCAGCAGTTTATGGCCTTACGGGCAGTACTTC.